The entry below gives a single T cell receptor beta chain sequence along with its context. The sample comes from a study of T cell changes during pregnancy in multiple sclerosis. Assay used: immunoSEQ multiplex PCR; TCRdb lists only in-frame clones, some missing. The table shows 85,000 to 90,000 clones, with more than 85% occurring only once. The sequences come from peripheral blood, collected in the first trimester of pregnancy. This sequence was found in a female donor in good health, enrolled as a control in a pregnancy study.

CDR3 region: CASSLGEDIYEQYF. CDR3 nucleotide sequence: TGTGCCAGCAGCCTCGGGGAGGACATTTACGAGCAGTACTTC. The chain recombines TRBV6-5 with TRBJ2-7, with D tentatively TRBD2 (6 bases). V shed 6 bases and J shed 4 bases, with 16 bases lying between them. The CDR3 contains 14 residues. Germline loops: CDR1 MNHEY, CDR2 SVGAGI.